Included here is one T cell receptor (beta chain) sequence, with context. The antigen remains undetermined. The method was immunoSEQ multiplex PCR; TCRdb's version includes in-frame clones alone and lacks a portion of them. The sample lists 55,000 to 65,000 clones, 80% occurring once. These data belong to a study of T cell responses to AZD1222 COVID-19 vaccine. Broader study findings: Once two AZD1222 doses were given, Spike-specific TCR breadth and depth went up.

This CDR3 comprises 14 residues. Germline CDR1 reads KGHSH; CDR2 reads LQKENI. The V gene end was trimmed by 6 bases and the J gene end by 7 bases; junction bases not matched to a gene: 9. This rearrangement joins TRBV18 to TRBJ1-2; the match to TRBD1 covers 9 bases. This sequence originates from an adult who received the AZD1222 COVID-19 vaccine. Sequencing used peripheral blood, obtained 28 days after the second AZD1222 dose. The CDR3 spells CASSPVETGGGYTF. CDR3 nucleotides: TGTGCCAGCTCCCCCGTTGAGACAGGGGGTGGCTACACCTTC. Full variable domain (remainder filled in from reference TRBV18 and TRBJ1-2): NAGVMQNPRHLVRRRGQEARLRCSPMKGHSHVYWYRQLPEEGLKFMVYLQKENIIDESGMPKERFSAEFPKEGPSILRIQQVVRGDSAAYFCASSPVETGGGYTFGSGTRLTVV.